Shown below are 23 T cell receptor beta chains from a single sample sequenced in a study of CD8 T cells in ankylosing spondylitis. Which antigens these TCRs recognize remains unknown. Study-level findings and limits: In ankylosing spondylitis blood, a motif of about eight highly homologous TCR beta variants appeared characteristic.

TCRdb ran MiXCR on the 5' RACE reads and lists one entry per CDR3 protein. There are around 770,000 distinct CDR3 sequences in the sample; about 11% occur only once, and less than 0.65% lies in the top ten. Sequencing input: blood, either unsorted or a sorted T cell fraction (not recorded which). These receptors originate from a male donor with ankylosing spondylitis.

This chain links TRBV6-1 with TRBJ2-5; tentatively, D is TRBD2 (5 bases). The CDR3 is 13 residues long. With 7 bases removed from V and 5 bases from J, the gap between germline ends came to 14 bases. Germline CDR1 MNHNS, CDR2 SASEGT. For the CDR3, the DNA is TGTGCCAGCATCGGGGAAGATCGGGAGACCCAGTACTTC. It translates to CASIGEDRETQYF.

This clonotype was found once. The genes are TRBV7-2 and TRBJ2-3; D is perhaps TRBD2 (6 bases). The V gene lost 11 bases and the J gene lost 0 bases, with 12 bases spanning the gap. CDR3 length: 13 residues. CDR1 is SGHTA and CDR2 is FQGNSA in the germline V gene. The CDR3 protein is CACRGFSTDTQYF. The CDR3 region has the DNA TGTGCCTGCCGGGGGTTTAGCACAGATACGCAGTATTTT.

The rearrangement uses TRBV7-6 and TRBJ2-3, with 10 bases lining up with TRBD1. CDR1 is SGHVS, CDR2 FNYEAQ, per germline. V gave up 5 bases and J gave up 0 bases; unmatched junction bases: 5. The CDR3 consists of 16 residues. The CDR3 sequence is CASSLRQGASTDTQYF. CDR3 bases: TGTGCCAGCAGCCTCCGACAGGGGGCAAGCACAGATACGCAGTATTTT.

This clonotype occurred many times. The gene calls are TRBV7-2 and TRBJ2-1, with D unresolved. The length of the CDR3 is 11 residues. V lost 5 bases and J 8 bases, leaving 7 bases between the germline ends. Germline CDR1 is SGHTA and CDR2 is FQGNSA. In nucleotides, the CDR3 is TGTGCCAGCAGCCAGGCCGATGAGCAGTTCTTC. Its protein product is CASSQADEQFF. Full variable domain (outside the CDR3, taken from reference TRBV7-2 and TRBJ2-1): GAGVSQSPSNKVTEKGKDVELRCDPISGHTALYWYRQSLGQGLEFLIYFQGNSAPDKSGLPSDRFSAERTGGSVSTLTIQRTQQEDSAVYLCASSQADEQFFGPGTRLTVL.

Many counts were recorded for this clonotype. The chain is built from TRBV12-3 or TRBV12-4 and TRBJ2-5; possible D gene TRBD1, 6 bases. The CDR3 spans 14 residues. V lost 1 base to trimming and J lost 7 bases, with 13 bases between them. Written as DNA, the CDR3 is TGTGCCAGCAGTTTAGAACAGGGTCCCGGGACCCAGTACTTC. Translation gives CASSLEQGPGTQYF.

This clonotype occurred a few times. The CDR3 region is CASLPGQKYNEQFF. The CDR3 DNA is TGTGCCTCGTTACCGGGACAGAAATACAATGAGCAGTTCTTC. The rearrangement uses TRBV6-1 and TRBJ2-1, with TRBD1 matching over 7 bases. The CDR3 runs 14 residues. Germline V gene lookup returns CDR1 MNHNS and CDR2 SASEGT. V was pared by 11 bases and J by 4 bases, with 11 bases of the junction left unmatched.

This clonotype was observed many times. The chain employs TRBV27 and TRBJ1-2; D not certain. From germline, CDR1 is MNHEY and CDR2 SMNVEV (reference sequence). V shed 2 bases and J shed 3 bases, with 10 bases lying between them. The CDR3 spans 14 residues. The CDR3 coding sequence is TGTGCCAGCAGTTTAATTCCAGCGTACTATGGCTACACCTTC. Its translation: CASSLIPAYYGYTF.

This chain uses TRBV2 with TRBJ2-7; no reliable D call. CDR3 length: 12 residues. Germline V gene data show CDR1 as SNHLY and CDR2 as FYNNEI. V lost 6 bases and J 4 bases, leaving 10 bases between the germline ends. Written as DNA, the CDR3 is TGTGCCAGCAGGGTCGGTCCATACGAGCAGTACTTC. Translation: CASRVGPYEQYF.

The V and J genes are TRBV6-5 and TRBJ2-5; 7 bases align to TRBD2. CDR1 is MNHEY and CDR2 is SVGAGI in the germline V gene. The CDR3 length is 16 residues. V lost 4 bases to trimming and J lost 5 bases; unmatched junction nucleotides: 13. The CDR3 reads CASSSGWGAGSETQYF. The CDR3 nucleotides are TGTGCCAGCAGTTCCGGCTGGGGAGCGGGGTCGGAGACCCAGTACTTC.

This clonotype came up many times. The genes are TRBV20-1 and TRBJ2-5; TRBD1 is a possible D gene (5 bases). The CDR3 has 15 amino acids. Trimming cost V 0 bases and J 6 bases, with 17 bases left between them. Germline V gene data show CDR1 as DFQATT and CDR2 as SNEGSKA (reference sequence). The CDR3 sequence: CSARDPTKGLKTQYF. CDR3 nucleotide sequence: TGCAGTGCTAGAGACCCCACTAAGGGGTTGAAGACCCAGTACTTC.

In its sample, this clonotype was seen many times. The CDR3 nucleotides are TGTGCCAGCACCCCGGCCAGGGTCACAGATACGCAGTATTTT. It specifies CASTPARVTDTQYF. J is TRBJ2-3 and V is TRBV7-9, with a weak D call TRBD1 (5 bases). The CDR3 consists of 14 residues. Germline V gene sequence: CDR1 SEHNR, CDR2 FQNEAQ (reference sequence). Trimming took 7 bases from V and 2 from J, leaving 13 bases between them.

This chain links TRBV7-9 with TRBJ1-4; D might be TRBD1 (6 bases). Germline V lookup: CDR1 SEHNR, CDR2 FQNEAQ (reference sequence). The CDR3 is made up of 15 amino acids. V was cut by 1 base and J by 5 bases, with 11 bases left in between. The CDR3 DNA reads as TGTGCCAGCAGCTTAGAACAGGGTCTGAATGAAAAACTGTTTTTT. This sequence encodes CASSLEQGLNEKLFF.

This clonotype occurred a few times. V usage is TRBV5-1 and J usage is TRBJ1-2; D gene uncertain. The CDR3 has 16 residues. The V end was cut by 0 bases, the J end by 7 bases, with 19 bases between. CDR1 and CDR2 from the germline V gene are SGHRS and YFSETQ. The CDR3 region has the DNA TGCGCCAGCAGCTTGGTTCCGGTTGAGGGTTGGGCTGGCTACACCTTC. Encoded protein: CASSLVPVEGWAGYTF.

This clonotype was found a few times. The rearrangement uses TRBV6-5 and TRBJ1-3; D is ambiguous. In germline, CDR1 is MNHEY, CDR2 SVGAGI. The length of the CDR3 is 16 residues. V was pared by 0 bases and J by 0 bases, with 9 bases between. The CDR3 coding sequence is TGTGCCAGCAGTTACTCCGGAGTTAACTCTGGAAACACCATATATTTT. Protein: CASSYSGVNSGNTIYF.

This clonotype has just a few counts. The chain recombines TRBV29-1 with TRBJ2-2, with 7 bases fitting TRBD1. The CDR3 contains 12 residues. Losses at the gene ends were 7 bases for V and 2 bases for J; bases not matched to a gene: 1. Looked up from germline, CDR1 is SQVTM and CDR2 is ANQGSEA. The CDR3 loop reads CSGQGNTGELFF. DNA of the CDR3: TGCAGCGGACAGGGCAACACCGGGGAGCTGTTTTTT.

This clonotype was recorded a few times. V is TRBV4-3 and J is TRBJ2-3, with 9 positions matching TRBD1. The trim removed 1 base at V and 14 bases at J, leaving 7 bases unmatched. The CDR3 is made up of 13 amino acids. Germline values: CDR1 LGHNA, CDR2 YSLEER. This CDR3 is CASSQGIGTGSYF. The DNA for the CDR3 is TGCGCCAGCAGCCAAGGGATTGGGACAGGGTCGTATTTT.

The chain joins TRBV5-1 to TRBJ2-7, with 8 bases lining up with TRBD2. Germline CDR1 and CDR2: SGHRS and YFSETQ. The CDR3 has 14 amino acids. V gave up 2 bases and J gave up 7 bases; unmatched junction bases: 8. CDR3 loop: CASSLELAVWEQYF. The CDR3 nucleotides read TGCGCCAGCAGCTTAGAACTAGCGGTTTGGGAGCAGTACTTC.

A few counts support this clonotype. This chain joins TRBV4-3 and TRBJ2-3; a possible D gene is TRBD1 (5 bases). V lost 0 bases and J 3 bases, leaving 19 bases between the germline ends. This CDR3 is 18 amino acids long. Germline CDR1 reads LGHNA; CDR2 reads YSLEER. In DNA form, the CDR3 reads TGCGCCAGCAGCCAAGAATTTACAGGTGGGGTAGGGACAGATACGCAGTATTTT. Translating gives CASSQEFTGGVGTDTQYF.

This chain links TRBV20-1 with TRBJ1-5; D is unresolved. CDR1 and CDR2 from the germline V gene are DFQATT and SNEGSKA (reference sequence). The CDR3 totals 14 residues. V lost 5 bases to trimming and J lost 2 bases, with 13 bases between them. The CDR3 sequence: CSAWVGVGNQPQHF. The CDR3 DNA sequence: TGCAGTGCTTGGGTCGGGGTGGGCAATCAGCCCCAGCATTTT.

The chain carries TRBV20-1 and TRBJ2-7, with TRBD2 matching 8 bases. CDR1 and CDR2 (germline): DFQATT, SNEGSKA (reference sequence). The V and J ends lost 5 bases and 2 bases, in that order; junction bases with no gene match: 8. CDR3 length equals 14 residues. This chain's CDR3 is CSAPKSGSTYEQYF. Written as DNA, the CDR3 is TGCAGTGCTCCTAAGAGCGGGAGTACCTACGAGCAGTACTTC.

The chain has TRBV28 and TRBJ2-1; D tentatively reads TRBD1 or TRBD2 (6 bases each). V dropped 5 bases and J dropped 13 bases, with 21 bases sitting between them. From germline, CDR1 is MDHEN and CDR2 SYDVKM. The CDR3 sequence is 14 residues long. The CDR3 here is CASSGGDTSWAQFF. DNA for the CDR3: TGTGCCAGCAGTGGAGGGGACACTAGCTGGGCACAGTTCTTC.

In this sample, this clonotype turned up a few times. The J gene is TRBJ2-7, the V gene TRBV5-1, with D maybe TRBD1 (5 bases). V was cut by 3 bases and J by 6 bases, with 13 bases left in between. This CDR3 is built from 13 residues. Germline CDR1 and CDR2: SGHRS and YFSETQ. The CDR3 DNA follows: TGCGCCAGCAGCTGGCAGGGAAGTGGCGAGCAGTACTTC. It encodes CASSWQGSGEQYF.

This clonotype was seen more than once but under ten times. This chain links TRBV20-1 with TRBJ1-4; 9 bases fit TRBD1. The CDR3 has 13 residues. The V gene's germline CDR1 is DFQATT and CDR2 SNEGSKA (reference sequence). V trimming: 5 bases; J trimming: 8 bases; junction bases outside the gene matches: 6. The CDR3 here is CSAPTGTGEKLFF. The CDR3 nucleotides are TGCAGTGCTCCTACCGGGACAGGGGAAAAACTGTTTTTT.